This paragraph reports one T cell receptor (beta chain). Antigen specificity is unknown. The data stem from a study of T cell responses to AZD1222 COVID-19 vaccine. V lost 2 bases, J lost 5 bases, and 18 bases lay in between. CDR1 and CDR2 (germline): MDHEN, SYDVKM. This CDR3 has 16 amino acids. Points from the study as a whole: The donor group comprised mostly white British people and more females; the analysis possibly underestimated clonal diversity. Vaccine-related CD4 TCRs covered spike, predominating at 160-218 and 743-854.

Profiled with immunoSEQ multiplex PCR; TCRdb holds only in-frame clones, not every one. The table lists 100,000 to 110,000 clones, around nine tenths of them singletons. This rearrangement joins TRBV28 to TRBJ1-2; possibly TRBD1 for D (5 bases). The specimen was peripheral blood, collected on day 0 of AZD1222 vaccination. The origin of this receptor is an adult in good health. CDR3 bases: TGTGCCAGCAGTTTAGGACTTATCCCAGAGGGGTATGGCTACACCTTC. This translates into CASSLGLIPEGYGYTF.